The clone carrying this T cell receptor beta chain was counted a few times. The antigen is undetermined. These data are taken from a study of T-cell reconstitution after alpha-beta-depleted transplantation in children. General observations from the study: Reportedly, roughly two months post-transplant, alpha-beta T cells arose from several hundred expanded graft clones.

Using unique molecular identifiers, the investigators prepared the TCRbeta library. Using its own MiXCR run on the PCR reads, TCRdb lists one record per CDR3 protein. The data show approximately 210,000 distinct CDR3 sequences, around a sixth seen once. The length of the CDR3 is 13 residues. Germline values: CDR1 SQVTM, CDR2 ANQGSEA. After removal of 7 bases from V and 5 bases from J, the junction contained 10 bases not matched to a gene. This receptor was identified in a male patient between 2 and 10 years old who had a stem cell transplant for acute lymphoblastic leukemia, so the T cells may come from the graft donor. The sample consisted of PBMCs, mostly from graft donor cells, taken 360 days after TCRalphabeta/CD19-depleted stem cell transplant. The V gene is TRBV29-1, the J gene TRBJ2-5; TRBD2 aligns across 7 bases. CDR3 protein: CSGATSWAETQYF. DNA for the CDR3: TGCAGCGGAGCGACTAGCTGGGCGGAGACCCAGTACTTC. Full variable domain (outside the CDR3, taken from reference TRBV29-1 and TRBJ2-5): SAVISQKPSRDICQRGTSLTIQCQVDSQVTMMFWYRQQPGQSLTLIATANQGSEATYESGFVIDKFPISRPNLTFSTLTVSNMSPEDSSIYLCSGATSWAETQYFGPGTRLLVL.